This T cell receptor (beta chain) was sequenced for a study of T cells in Graves' hyperthyroidism and ophthalmopathy. General study findings and limits: Ophthalmopathy was separated from stable hyperthyroidism by a 13 V-J model. Most thyroid clonotypes that were expanded above 0.001 also turned up in blood.

Uncontrolled infections, other autoimmune diseases, pregnancy or lactation led to exclusion of patients. This clonotype has ten or more counts. No antigen is known for it. RNA transcripts were the template for amplifying TCR beta CDR3 regions. HTBI primers were the set used in a first-round RT-PCR of the TCR CDR3. A single record per CDR3 protein comes from TCRdb applying MiXCR to the multiplex PCR reads. Of 660,000 or so distinct CDR3 sequences in the sample, less than 45% were seen once. The CDR3 runs to 14 residues. V lost 6 bases, J lost 1 base, and 10 bases lay in between. The chain recombines TRBV12-3 or TRBV12-4 with TRBJ1-5; perhaps TRBD1 as D (6 bases). The sequenced material came from peripheral blood or thyroid tissue (not recorded which). The source of this sequence is an adult man with Graves' disease, either hyperthyroidism or ophthalmopathy (not recorded which). The CDR3 sequence is CASSLTGSNQPQHF. CDR3 DNA: TGTGCCAGCAGCTTAACAGGGAGCAATCAGCCCCAGCATTTT.